Below are 4 T cell receptor beta chains sequenced from a single sample in a study of blood T cell repertoires in COVID-19. Profiled with immunoSEQ multiplex PCR; TCRdb holds only in-frame clones, not every one. Among approximately 52,000 clones listed, 65% to 90% were seen once. The sequencing input was peripheral blood. Source of these receptors: a human donor in a cohort sampled during active COVID-19.

V gene TRBV28 combines with J gene TRBJ1-5, with D unclear. This CDR3 spans 14 amino acids. V lost 5 bases, J lost 1 base, and 9 bases lay in between. CDR1 and CDR2 from the germline V gene are MDHEN and SYDVKM. The CDR3: CASSNSGSNQPQHF. The DNA of the CDR3 is TGTGCCAGCAGTAACTCCGGGAGCAATCAGCCCCAGCATTTT.

The chain links TRBV28 to TRBJ1-5, with D unclear. This CDR3 is 12 amino acids long. Between the trimmed V and J ends, which lost 8 bases and 11 bases, there was a span of 16 bases. CDR1 and CDR2 (germline): MDHEN, SYDVKM. The CDR3 bases are TGTGCCAGCCGGAACGTTGCTGAGGCCCAGCATTTT. Encoded protein: CASRNVAEAQHF.

This chain links TRBV11-2 with TRBJ2-1; 7 bases are a match to TRBD1. V gave up 5 bases and J gave up 9 bases; unmatched junction bases: 4. This CDR3 has 12 residues. The V gene's germline CDR1 is SGHAT and CDR2 FQNNGV. DNA of the CDR3: TGTGCCAGCAGCCCTGACAGGGTTGAGCAGTTCTTC. The encoded protein is CASSPDRVEQFF.

J is TRBJ2-5 and V is TRBV5-1; 7 positions match TRBD2. CDR1 SGHRS and CDR2 YFSETQ come from the germline V gene. With 2 bases clipped from V and 2 bases from J, the junction kept 6 bases outside the gene matches. CDR3 length: 15 residues. As DNA, the CDR3 is TGCGCCAGCAGCTTTTCGGGGACTACGCAAGAGACCCAGTACTTC. Its protein is CASSFSGTTQETQYF.